The clone carrying this T cell receptor (beta chain) appeared a few times. Antigen specificity is unknown. The sample comes from a study of persistence of HIV-infected CD4 T cells. The wider study: Donors had been on suppressive ART for a median of roughly 8 years.

The immunoSEQ assay was version 4, run in survey mode. Each sample used up to 1 ug genomic DNA diluted to approximately 10 ng/uL. This table comes from immunoSEQ multiplex PCR, and its TCRdb copy is limited to in-frame clones, with some not included. The data show roughly 17,000 clones, 65% seen once. Cells were stimulated with CMV-infected fibroblast lysates at approximately 10 ug/mL. Sorting of responding CD4+ T cells relied on upregulated CD40 ligand together with CD69. Germline V gene data show CDR1 as SGHTA and CDR2 as FQGNSA. V dropped 5 bases and J dropped 7; count of bases not matched to a gene: 8. The CDR3 runs 14 residues.

The chain combines TRBV7-2 with TRBJ1-5, with 7 nucleotides matching TRBD1. Source: CD4+ T cells sorted from PBMCs after roughly 17-hour stimulation, taken from a patient who received antiretroviral therapy. The clonotype originates from an adult woman with HIV who was CMV-seropositive. The CDR3 DNA follows: TGTGCCAGCAGCGAACGACAGGGCGGACAGCCCCAGCATTTT. It encodes CASSERQGGQPQHF.